Given below is one TCR beta chain in context. As yet, its antigen is unknown. The data were taken from a study of CD8 T cells in ankylosing spondylitis. General study results and limits: Seemingly distinctive of ankylosing spondylitis blood was a TCR beta motif formed by eight highly homologous variants. A subset of motif variants has previously been described in the synovial fluid and blood of reactive arthritis. Significant enrichment of disease-linked clones was reportedly seen in matched ankylosing spondylitis synovial fluid.

TCRdb itself ran the 5' RACE reads through MiXCR, one entry per CDR3 protein. Of around 220,000 distinct CDR3 sequences in the sample, roughly 10% are singletons; the top ten hold approximately 20%. The CDR3 extends over 14 amino acids. Deletions cut 3 bases from V and 5 bases from J, with 13 bases between. Germline CDR1 KGHSH, CDR2 LQKENI. This TCR was recovered from a male donor with ankylosing spondylitis or in good health (not recorded which). This chain connects TRBV18 to TRBJ1-1; possibly TRBD1 for D (6 bases). Source material: blood, either unsorted or a sorted T cell fraction (not recorded which). The CDR3 DNA follows: TGTGCCAGCTCACCTGAGGGGGGTTGGACTGAAGCTTTCTTT. The encoded protein is CASSPEGGWTEAFF.